The T cell receptor beta chain described here comes from a study of blood T cell repertoires in COVID-19. Background on the study: Some COVID-19 samples were acute and others convalescent; all came from the United States, Italy and Spain. The analysed material was cDNA or gDNA that came from T cells, B-cell-depleted T cells, or PBMCs.

This clone was seen a single time. As originally analysed: Nucleated cell number was recorded as an estimate derived from reference gene primer amplification. Measured with immunoSEQ multiplex PCR; TCRdb has only the in-frame clones, and not every one. V, J and clone size were drawn from that table, and D and trimming were deduced from the DNA. The sample has fewer than 350,000 clones, approximately 90% seen once; the top ten hold about 1.5%. Seattle enrolled patients during active infection and tracked them longitudinally. V lost 2 bases to trimming and J lost 3 bases, with 10 bases between them. Germline V CDR1 and CDR2: SNHLY, FYNNEI. The CDR3 sequence is 15 residues long.

Sequenced material: peripheral blood. The gene calls are TRBV2 and TRBJ2-2, with D possibly TRBD1 on 5 matching bases. The receptor's source is a young woman with COVID-19, enrolled during active disease. The CDR3 reads CASSEQGFDTGELFF. CDR3 nucleotides: TGTGCCAGCAGTGAACAGGGTTTCGACACCGGGGAGCTGTTTTTT.